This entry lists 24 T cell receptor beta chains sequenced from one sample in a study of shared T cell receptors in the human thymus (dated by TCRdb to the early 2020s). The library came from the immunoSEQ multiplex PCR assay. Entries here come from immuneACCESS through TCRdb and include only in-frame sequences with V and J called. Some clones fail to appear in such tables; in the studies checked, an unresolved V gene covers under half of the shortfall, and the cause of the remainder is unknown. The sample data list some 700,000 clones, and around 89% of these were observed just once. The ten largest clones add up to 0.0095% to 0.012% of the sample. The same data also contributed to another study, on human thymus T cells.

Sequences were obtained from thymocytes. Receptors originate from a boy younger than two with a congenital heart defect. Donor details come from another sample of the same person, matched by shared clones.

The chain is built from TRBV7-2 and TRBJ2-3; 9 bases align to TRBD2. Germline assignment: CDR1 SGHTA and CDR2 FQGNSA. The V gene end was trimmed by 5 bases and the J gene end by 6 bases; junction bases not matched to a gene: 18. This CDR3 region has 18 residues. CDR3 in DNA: TGTGCCAGCAGCCACCCGGGACTAGCCACCCGATTAAGGGATACGCAGTATTTT. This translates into CASSHPGLATRLRDTQYF.

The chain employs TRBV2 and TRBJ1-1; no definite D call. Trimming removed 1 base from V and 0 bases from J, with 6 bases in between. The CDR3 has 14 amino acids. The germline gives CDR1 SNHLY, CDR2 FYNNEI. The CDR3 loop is CASSEVEVNTEAFF. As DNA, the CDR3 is TGTGCCAGCAGTGAAGTTGAGGTGAACACTGAAGCTTTCTTT.

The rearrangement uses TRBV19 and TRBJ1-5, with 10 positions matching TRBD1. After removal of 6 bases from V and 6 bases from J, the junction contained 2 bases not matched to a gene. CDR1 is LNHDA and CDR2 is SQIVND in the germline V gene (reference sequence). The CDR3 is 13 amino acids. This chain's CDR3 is CASSGTGVQPQHF. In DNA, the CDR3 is TGTGCCAGTAGCGGGACAGGGGTTCAGCCCCAGCATTTT.

The CDR3 here is CATSRDPASGSSYNEQFF. CDR3 nucleotides: TGTGCCACCAGCAGAGATCCAGCTAGCGGGAGTTCCTACAATGAGCAGTTCTTC. This sequence joins TRBV15 and TRBJ2-1; 10 bases map to TRBD2. Germline CDR1 LNHNV, CDR2 YYDKDF (reference sequence). V shed 0 bases and J 1 base; nucleotides not matched to a gene: 6. CDR3 length: 18 residues.

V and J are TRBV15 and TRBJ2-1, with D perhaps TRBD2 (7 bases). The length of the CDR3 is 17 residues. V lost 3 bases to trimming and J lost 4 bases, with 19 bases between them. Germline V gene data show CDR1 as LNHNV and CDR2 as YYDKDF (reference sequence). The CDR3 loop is CATSRGGRDESYNEQFF. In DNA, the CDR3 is TGTGCCACCAGCAGGGGGGGGCGGGACGAATCTTACAATGAGCAGTTCTTC.

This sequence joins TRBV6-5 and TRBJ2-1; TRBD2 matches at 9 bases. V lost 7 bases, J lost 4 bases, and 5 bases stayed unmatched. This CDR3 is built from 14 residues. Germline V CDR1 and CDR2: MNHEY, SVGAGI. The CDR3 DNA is TGTGCCAGCAAGGGGACTAGCCCGTACAATGAGCAGTTCTTC. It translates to CASKGTSPYNEQFF.

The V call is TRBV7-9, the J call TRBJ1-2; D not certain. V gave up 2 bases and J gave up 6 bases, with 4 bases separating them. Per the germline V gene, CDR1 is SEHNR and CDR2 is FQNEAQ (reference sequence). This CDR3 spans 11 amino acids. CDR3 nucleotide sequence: TGTGCCAGCAGCTTATCTCATGGCTACACCTTC. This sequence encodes CASSLSHGYTF.

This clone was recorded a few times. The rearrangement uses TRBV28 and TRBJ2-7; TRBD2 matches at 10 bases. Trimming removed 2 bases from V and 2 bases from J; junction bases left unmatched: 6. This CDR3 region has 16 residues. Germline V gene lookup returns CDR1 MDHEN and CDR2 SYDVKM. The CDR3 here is CASSLGCLAGAYEQYF. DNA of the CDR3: TGTGCCAGCAGTTTAGGTTGTCTAGCGGGAGCCTACGAGCAGTACTTC. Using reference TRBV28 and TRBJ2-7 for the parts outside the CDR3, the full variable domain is DVKVTQSSRYLVKRTGEKVFLECVQDMDHENMFWYRQDPGLGLRLIYFSYDVKMKEKGDIPEGYSVSREKKERFSLILESASTNQTSMYLCASSLGCLAGAYEQYFGPGTRLTVT.

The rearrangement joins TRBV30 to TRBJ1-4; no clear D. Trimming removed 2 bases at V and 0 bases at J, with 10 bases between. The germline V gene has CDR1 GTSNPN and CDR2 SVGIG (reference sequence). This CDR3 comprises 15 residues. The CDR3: CAWSCRSSTNEKLFF. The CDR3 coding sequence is TGTGCCTGGAGTTGCCGCAGTTCAACTAATGAAAAACTGTTTTTT.

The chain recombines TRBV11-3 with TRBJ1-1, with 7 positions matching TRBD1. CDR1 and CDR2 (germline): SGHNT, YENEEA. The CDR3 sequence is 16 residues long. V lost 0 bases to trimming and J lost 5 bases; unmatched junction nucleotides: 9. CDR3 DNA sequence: TGTGCCAGCAGCTTAGATCGGAACAGGGGTGAAACTGAAGCTTTCTTT. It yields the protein CASSLDRNRGETEAFF.

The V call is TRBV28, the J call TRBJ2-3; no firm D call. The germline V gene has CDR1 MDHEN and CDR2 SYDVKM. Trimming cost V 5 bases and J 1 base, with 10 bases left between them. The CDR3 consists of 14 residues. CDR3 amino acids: CASSPEPCTDTQYF. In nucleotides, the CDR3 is TGTGCCAGCAGTCCTGAGCCATGCACAGATACGCAGTATTTT. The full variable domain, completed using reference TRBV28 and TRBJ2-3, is DVKVTQSSRYLVKRTGEKVFLECVQDMDHENMFWYRQDPGLGLRLIYFSYDVKMKEKGDIPEGYSVSREKKERFSLILESASTNQTSMYLCASSPEPCTDTQYFGPGTRLTVL.

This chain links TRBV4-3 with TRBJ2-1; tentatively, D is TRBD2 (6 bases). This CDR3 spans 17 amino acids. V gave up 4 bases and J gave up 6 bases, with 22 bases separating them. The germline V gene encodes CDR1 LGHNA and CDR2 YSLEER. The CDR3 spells CASSRSAFLLALNEQFF. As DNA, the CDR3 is TGCGCCAGCAGCCGATCAGCCTTTTTACTAGCACTCAATGAGCAGTTCTTC.

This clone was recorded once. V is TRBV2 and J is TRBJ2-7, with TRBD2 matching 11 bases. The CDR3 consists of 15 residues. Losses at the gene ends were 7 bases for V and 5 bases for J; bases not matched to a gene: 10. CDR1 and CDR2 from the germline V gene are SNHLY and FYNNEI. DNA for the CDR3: TGTGCCAGCATGGCTAGCGGGGGGCTCGGTGACGAGCAGTACTTC. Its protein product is CASMASGGLGDEQYF.

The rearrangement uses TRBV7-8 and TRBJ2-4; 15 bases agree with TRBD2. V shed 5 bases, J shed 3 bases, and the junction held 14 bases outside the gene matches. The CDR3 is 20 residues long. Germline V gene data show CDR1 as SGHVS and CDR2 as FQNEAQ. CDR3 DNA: TGTGCCAGCAGCCTTATAGGACTAGCGGGAGGGGGGGGTGGCAAAAACATTCAGTACTTC. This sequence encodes CASSLIGLAGGGGGKNIQYF.

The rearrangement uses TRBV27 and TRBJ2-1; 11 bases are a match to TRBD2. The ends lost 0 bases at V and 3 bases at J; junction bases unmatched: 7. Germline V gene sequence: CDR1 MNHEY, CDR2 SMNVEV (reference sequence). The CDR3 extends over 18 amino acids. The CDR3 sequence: CASSLSPRLAGHYNEQFF. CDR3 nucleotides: TGTGCCAGCAGTTTATCCCCCCGACTAGCGGGGCACTACAATGAGCAGTTCTTC.

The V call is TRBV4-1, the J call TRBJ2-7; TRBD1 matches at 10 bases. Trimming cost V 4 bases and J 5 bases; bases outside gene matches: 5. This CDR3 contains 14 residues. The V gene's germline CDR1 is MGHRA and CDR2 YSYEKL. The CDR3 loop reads CASSLGQGGHEQYF. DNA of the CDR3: TGCGCCAGCAGCCTAGGACAGGGGGGCCACGAGCAGTACTTC.

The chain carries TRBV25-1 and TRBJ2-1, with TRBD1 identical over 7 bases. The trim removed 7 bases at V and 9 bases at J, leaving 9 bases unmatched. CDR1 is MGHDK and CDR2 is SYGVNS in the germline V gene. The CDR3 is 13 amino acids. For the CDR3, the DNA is TGTGCCAGCATTTGGGCAGGGGGAAGTGAGCAGTTCTTC. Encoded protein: CASIWAGGSEQFF.

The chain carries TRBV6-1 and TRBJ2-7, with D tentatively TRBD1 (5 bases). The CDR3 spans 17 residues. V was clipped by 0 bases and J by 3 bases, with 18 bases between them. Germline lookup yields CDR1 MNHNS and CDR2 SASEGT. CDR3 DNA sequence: TGTGCCAGCAGTGAAGCGCTTCCACCCGGACAAGACTACGAGCAGTACTTC. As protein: CASSEALPPGQDYEQYF.

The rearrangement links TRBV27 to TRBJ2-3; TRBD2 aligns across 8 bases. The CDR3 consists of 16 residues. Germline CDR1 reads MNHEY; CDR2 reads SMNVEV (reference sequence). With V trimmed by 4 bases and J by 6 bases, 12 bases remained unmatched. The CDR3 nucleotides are TGTGCCAGCAGTTCATATCCTCGGGAGGGGGGCGATACGCAGTATTTT. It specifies CASSSYPREGGDTQYF.

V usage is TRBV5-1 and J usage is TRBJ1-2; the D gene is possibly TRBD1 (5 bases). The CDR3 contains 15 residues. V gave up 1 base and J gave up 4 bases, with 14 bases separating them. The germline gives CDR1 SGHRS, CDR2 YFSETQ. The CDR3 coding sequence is TGCGCCAGCAGCTTGCTAGGGGTGGGCCTCTATGGCTACACCTTC. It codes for CASSLLGVGLYGYTF.

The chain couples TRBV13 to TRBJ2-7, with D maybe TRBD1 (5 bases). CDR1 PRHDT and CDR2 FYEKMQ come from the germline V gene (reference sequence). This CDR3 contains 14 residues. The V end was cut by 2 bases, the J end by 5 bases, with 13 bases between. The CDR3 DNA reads TGTGCCAGCAGCTTACCACAGGAGTCAGACGAGCAGTACTTC. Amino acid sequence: CASSLPQESDEQYF.

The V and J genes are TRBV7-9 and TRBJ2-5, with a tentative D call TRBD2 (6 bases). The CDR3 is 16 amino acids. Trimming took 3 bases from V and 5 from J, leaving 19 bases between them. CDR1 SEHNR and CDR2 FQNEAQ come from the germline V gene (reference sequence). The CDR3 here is CASSFSREPVGETQYF. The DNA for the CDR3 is TGTGCCAGCAGCTTTAGCCGGGAGCCGGTAGGGGAGACCCAGTACTTC.

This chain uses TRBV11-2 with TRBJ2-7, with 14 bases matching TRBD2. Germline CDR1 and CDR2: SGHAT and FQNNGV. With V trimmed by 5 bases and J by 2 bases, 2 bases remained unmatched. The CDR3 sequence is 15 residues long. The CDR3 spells CASSGLAGGPYEQYF. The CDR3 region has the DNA TGTGCCAGCAGCGGACTAGCGGGAGGCCCCTACGAGCAGTACTTC.

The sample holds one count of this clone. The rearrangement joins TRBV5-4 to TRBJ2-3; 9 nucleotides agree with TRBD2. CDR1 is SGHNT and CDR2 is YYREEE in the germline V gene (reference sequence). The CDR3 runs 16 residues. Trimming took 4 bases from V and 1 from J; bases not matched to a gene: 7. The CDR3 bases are TGTGCCAGCAGCCCGACTAGCGGTGCCGGCACAGATACGCAGTATTTT. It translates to CASSPTSGAGTDTQYF.